This TCR beta chain was identified in a study of tumor-infiltrating lymphocytes in oesophageal squamous cell carcinoma. This clonotype was recorded at least ten times. Each CDR3 protein is one row after TCRdb ran MiXCR on the PCR reads. The sample contains roughly 16,000 distinct CDR3 sequences, approximately 43% of which appear only once. The sequence was obtained from a female donor with esophageal squamous cell carcinoma. Sequenced input: blood.

CDR3 amino acids: CASSLTGANVLTF. The CDR3 DNA is TGTGCCAGCAGTTTGACTGGGGCCAACGTCCTGACTTTC. V usage is TRBV27 and J usage is TRBJ2-6; no definite D call. Germline CDR1 reads MNHEY; CDR2 reads SMNVEV (reference sequence). V gave up 3 bases and J gave up 2 bases, with 2 bases separating them. The CDR3 runs 13 residues.